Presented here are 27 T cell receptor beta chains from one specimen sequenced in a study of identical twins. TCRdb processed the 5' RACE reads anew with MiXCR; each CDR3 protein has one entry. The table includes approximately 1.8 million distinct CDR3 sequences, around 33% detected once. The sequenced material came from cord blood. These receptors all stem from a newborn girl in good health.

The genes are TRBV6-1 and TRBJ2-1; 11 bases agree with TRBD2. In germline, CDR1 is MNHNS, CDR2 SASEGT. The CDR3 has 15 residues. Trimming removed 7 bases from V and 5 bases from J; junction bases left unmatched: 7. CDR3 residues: CASTALAGANNEQFF. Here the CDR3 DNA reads TGTGCCAGCACTGCACTAGCGGGGGCGAACAATGAGCAGTTCTTC.

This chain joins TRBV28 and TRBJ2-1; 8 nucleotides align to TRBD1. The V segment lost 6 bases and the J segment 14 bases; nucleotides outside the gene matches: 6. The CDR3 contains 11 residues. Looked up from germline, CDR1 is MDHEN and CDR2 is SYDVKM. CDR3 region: CASSLQGDEFF. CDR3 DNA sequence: TGTGCCAGCAGCTTACAGGGGGATGAGTTCTTC.

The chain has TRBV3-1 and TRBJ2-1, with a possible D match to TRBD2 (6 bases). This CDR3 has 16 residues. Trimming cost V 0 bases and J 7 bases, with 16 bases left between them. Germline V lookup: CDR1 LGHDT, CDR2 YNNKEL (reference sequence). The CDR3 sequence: CASSQDGLPRENEQFF. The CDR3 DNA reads TGTGCCAGCAGCCAAGATGGACTCCCCCGGGAGAATGAGCAGTTCTTC.

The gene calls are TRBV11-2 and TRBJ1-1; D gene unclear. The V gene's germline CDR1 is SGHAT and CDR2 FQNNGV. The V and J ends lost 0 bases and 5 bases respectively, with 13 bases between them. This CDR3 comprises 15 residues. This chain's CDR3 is CASSLDPGVMTEAFF. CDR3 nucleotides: TGTGCCAGCAGCTTAGATCCAGGAGTCATGACTGAAGCTTTCTTT.

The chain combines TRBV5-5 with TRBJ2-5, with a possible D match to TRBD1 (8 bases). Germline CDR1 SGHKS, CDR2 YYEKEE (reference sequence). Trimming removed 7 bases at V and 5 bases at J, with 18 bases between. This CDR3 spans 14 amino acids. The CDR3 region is CASYSGQGGETQYF. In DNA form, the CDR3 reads TGTGCCAGCTATTCTGGACAGGGAGGGGAGACCCAGTACTTC.

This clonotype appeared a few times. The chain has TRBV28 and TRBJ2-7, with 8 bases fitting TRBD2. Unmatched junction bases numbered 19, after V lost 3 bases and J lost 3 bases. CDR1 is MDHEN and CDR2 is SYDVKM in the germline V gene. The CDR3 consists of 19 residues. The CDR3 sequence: CASSFRFRLASHLSYEQYF. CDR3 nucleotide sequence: TGTGCCAGCAGTTTCAGATTTCGACTAGCGAGTCACCTGAGCTACGAGCAGTACTTC.

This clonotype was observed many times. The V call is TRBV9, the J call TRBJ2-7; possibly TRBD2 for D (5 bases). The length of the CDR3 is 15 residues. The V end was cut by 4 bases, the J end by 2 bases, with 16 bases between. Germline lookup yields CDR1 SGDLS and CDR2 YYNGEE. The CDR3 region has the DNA TGTGCCAGCAGCCCACGACTAACCGTTGCCTACGAGCAGTACTTC. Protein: CASSPRLTVAYEQYF.

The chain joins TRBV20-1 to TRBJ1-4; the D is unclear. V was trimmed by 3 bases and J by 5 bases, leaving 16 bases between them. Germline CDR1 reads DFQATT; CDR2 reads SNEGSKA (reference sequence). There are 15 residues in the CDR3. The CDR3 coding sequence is TGCAGTGCTAGTCTCCCGACGGATTCCAATGAAAAACTGTTTTTT. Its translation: CSASLPTDSNEKLFF.

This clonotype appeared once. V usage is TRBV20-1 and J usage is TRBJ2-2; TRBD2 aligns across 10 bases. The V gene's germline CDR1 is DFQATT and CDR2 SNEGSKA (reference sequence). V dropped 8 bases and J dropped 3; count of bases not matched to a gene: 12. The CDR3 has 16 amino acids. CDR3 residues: CSPSPSGRADTGELFF. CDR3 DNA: TGCAGTCCTTCACCCAGCGGGAGGGCCGACACCGGGGAGCTGTTTTTT.

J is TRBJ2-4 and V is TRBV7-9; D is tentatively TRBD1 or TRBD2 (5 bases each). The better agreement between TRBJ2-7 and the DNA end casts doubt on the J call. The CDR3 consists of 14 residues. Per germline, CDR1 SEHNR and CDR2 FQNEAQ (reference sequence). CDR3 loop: CASSLLGAPYEQYF. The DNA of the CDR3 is TGTGCCAGCAGCTTACTCGGGGCCCCCTACGAGCAGTACTTC.

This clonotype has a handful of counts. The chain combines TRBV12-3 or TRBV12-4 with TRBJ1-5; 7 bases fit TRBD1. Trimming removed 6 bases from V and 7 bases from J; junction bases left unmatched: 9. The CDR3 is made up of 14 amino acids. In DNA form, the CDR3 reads TGTGCCAGCAGCTCGACAGGGCAAAAACAGCCCCAGCATTTT. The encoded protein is CASSSTGQKQPQHF.

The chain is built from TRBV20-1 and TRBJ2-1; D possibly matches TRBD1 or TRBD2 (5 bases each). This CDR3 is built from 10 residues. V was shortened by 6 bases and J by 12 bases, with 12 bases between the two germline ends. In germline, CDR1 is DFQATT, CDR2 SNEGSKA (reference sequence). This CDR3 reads CSARTRGQFF. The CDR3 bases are TGCAGTGCGCGTACTAGGGGGCAGTTCTTC.

For the CDR3, the DNA is TGCGCCAGCAGCCAAGCCTTTACTAGCGGGACCTACGAGCAGTACTTC. Translating gives CASSQAFTSGTYEQYF. J is TRBJ2-7 and V is TRBV4-1, with 10 bases aligning to TRBD2. CDR1 is MGHRA, CDR2 YSYEKL, per germline. The V and J ends lost 1 base and 2 bases, in that order; junction bases with no gene match: 5. This CDR3 has 16 amino acids.

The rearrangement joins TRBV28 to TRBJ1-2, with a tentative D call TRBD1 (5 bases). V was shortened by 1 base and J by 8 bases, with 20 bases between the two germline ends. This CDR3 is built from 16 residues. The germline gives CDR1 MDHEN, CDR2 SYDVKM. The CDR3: CASSLFPDLLRDGYTF. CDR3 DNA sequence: TGTGCCAGCAGTTTATTTCCGGACTTGTTAAGGGACGGCTACACCTTC.

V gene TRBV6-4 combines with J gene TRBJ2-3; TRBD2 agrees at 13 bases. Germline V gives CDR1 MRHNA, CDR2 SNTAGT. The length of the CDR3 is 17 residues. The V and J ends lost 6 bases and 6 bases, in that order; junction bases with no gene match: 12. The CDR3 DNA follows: TGTGCCAGCAGCCGACTAGCGGGAGGTCGGAAGGGGGATACGCAGTATTTT. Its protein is CASSRLAGGRKGDTQYF.

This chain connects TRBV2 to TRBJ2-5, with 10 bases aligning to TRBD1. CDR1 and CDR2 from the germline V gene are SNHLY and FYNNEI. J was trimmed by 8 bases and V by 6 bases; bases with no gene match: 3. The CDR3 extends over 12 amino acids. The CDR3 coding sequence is TGTGCCAGCAGGGGGACAGGGGCCACCCAGTACTTC. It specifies CASRGTGATQYF.

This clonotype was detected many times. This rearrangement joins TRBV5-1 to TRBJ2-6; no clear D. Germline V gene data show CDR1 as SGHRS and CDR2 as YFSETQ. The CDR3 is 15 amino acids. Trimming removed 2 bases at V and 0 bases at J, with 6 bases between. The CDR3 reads CASSFGPSGANVLTF. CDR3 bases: TGCGCCAGCAGCTTCGGTCCCTCTGGGGCCAACGTCCTGACTTTC.

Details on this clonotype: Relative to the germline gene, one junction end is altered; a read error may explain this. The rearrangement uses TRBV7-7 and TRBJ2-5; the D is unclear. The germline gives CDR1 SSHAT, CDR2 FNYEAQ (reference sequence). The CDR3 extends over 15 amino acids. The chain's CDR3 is CASSLGIGSQETQYF. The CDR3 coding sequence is TGTGCTAGCAGCTTAGGAATCGGCAGTCAAGAGACCCAGTACTTC.

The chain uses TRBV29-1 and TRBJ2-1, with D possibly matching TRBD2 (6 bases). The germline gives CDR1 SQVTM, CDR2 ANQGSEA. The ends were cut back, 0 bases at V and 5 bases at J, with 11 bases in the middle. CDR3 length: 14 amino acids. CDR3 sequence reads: CSVEERGTHNEQFF. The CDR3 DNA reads TGCAGCGTTGAAGAGCGGGGAACACACAATGAGCAGTTCTTC.

The chain's CDR3 is CASRFRTSWQETQYF. The CDR3 DNA is TGTGCCAGCAGGTTTAGGACTAGCTGGCAAGAGACCCAGTACTTC. This chain connects TRBV6-1 to TRBJ2-5; 8 bases line up with TRBD2. V was pared by 6 bases and J by 2 bases, with 8 bases of the junction left unmatched. The CDR3 is 15 amino acids. Germline assignment: CDR1 MNHNS and CDR2 SASEGT.

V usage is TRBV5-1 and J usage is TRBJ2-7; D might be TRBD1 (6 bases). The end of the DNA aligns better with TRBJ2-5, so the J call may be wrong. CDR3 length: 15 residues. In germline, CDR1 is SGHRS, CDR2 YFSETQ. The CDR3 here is CASSLYGEGGETQYF. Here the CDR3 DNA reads TGCGCCAGCAGCTTGTATGGGGAAGGGGGAGAGACCCAGTACTTC.

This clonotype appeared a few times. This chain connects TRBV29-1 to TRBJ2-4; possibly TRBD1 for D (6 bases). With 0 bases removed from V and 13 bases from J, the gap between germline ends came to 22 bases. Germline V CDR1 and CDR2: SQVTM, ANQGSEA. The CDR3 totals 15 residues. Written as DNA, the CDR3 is TGCAGCGTTGAAGACCCCACCTTGACAGGCTACGGGCAGTACTTC. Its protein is CSVEDPTLTGYGQYF.

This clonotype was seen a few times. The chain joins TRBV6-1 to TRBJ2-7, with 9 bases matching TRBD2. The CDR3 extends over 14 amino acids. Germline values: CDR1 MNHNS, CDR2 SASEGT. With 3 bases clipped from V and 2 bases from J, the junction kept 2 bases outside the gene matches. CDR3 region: CASSEGTSPYEQYF. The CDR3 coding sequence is TGTGCCAGCAGTGAGGGGACTAGCCCCTACGAGCAGTACTTC.

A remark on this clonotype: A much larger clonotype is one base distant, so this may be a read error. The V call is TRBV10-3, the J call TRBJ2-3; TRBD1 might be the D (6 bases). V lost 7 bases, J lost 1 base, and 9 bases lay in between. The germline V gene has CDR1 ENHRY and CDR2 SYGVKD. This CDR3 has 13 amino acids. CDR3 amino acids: CAINAGGTDTQYF. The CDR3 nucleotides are TGTGCCATCAATGCAGGGGGCACAGATACGCAGTATTTT.

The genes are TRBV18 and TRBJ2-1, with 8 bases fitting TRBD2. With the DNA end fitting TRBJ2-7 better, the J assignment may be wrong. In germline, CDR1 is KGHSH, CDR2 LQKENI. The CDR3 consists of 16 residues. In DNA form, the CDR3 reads TGTGCCAGCTCACTCCAACTAGCGGAGTCCTACAATGAGCAGTACTTC. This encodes CASSLQLAESYNEQYF.

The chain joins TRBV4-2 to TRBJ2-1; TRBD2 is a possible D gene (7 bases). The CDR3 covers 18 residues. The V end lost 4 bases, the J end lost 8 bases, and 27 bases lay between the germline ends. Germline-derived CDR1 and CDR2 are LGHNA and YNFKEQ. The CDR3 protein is CASSRTKNGGAARDEQFF. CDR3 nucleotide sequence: TGTGCCAGCAGCCGGACGAAAAATGGGGGGGCAGCTCGGGATGAGCAGTTCTTC.

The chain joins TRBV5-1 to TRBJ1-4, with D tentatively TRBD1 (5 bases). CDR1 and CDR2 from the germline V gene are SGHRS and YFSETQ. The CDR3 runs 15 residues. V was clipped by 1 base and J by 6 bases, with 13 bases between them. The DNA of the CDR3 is TGCGCCAGCAGCTTGAATGGTGGGGGAGATGAAAAACTGTTTTTT. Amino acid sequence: CASSLNGGGDEKLFF.